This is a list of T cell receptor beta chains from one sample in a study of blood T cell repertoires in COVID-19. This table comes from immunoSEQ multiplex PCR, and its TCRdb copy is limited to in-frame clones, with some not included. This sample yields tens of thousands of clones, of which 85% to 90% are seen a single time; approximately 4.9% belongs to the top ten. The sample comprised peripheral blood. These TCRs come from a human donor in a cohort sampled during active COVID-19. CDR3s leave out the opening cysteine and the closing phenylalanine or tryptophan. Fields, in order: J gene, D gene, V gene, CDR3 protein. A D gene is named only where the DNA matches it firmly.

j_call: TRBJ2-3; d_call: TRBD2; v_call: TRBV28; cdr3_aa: ASSQGLAGGWGDTQY
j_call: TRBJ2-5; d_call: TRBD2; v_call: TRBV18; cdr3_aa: ASSPPGLRYDDQY
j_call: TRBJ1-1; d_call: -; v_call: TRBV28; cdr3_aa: ASSSPPDKMSEAF
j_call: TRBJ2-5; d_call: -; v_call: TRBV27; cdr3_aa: ASSLTPLFAGTGIETQY
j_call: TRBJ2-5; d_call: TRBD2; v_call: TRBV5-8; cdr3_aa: ASSLDRSGRSKETQY
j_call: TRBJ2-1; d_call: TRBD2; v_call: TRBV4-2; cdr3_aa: ASSQEIFGTIHNEQF
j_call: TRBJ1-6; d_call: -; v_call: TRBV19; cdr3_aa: ASSSTDYNSPLH
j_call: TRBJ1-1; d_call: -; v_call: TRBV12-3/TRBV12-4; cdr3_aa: ASSASNRAF
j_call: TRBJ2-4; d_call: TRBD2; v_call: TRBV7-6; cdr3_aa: ASSLDGTSGIGVAKNIQY
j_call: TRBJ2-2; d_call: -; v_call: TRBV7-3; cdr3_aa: ASSLTFRGELF
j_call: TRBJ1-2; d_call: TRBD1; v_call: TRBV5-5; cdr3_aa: ASSSGDRVFLGYT
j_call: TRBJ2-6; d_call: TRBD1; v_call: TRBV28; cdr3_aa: ASSSPRDRGRPGANVLT
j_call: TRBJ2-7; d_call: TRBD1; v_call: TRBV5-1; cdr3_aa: ASSLGTGLYEQY
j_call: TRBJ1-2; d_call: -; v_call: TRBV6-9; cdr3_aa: ASSYMVGGAARHGYT
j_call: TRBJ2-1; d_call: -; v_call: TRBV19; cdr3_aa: ASSIAFGHPEQF
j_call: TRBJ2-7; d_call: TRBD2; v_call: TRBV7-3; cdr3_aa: ASSPGLAGNEQY
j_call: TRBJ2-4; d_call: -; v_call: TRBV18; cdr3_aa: ASSPQKRLAKNIQY
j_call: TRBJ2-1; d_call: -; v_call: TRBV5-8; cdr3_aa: ASNPTPLAHIGYNEQF
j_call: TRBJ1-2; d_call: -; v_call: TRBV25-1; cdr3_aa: ASSVGVAGYT
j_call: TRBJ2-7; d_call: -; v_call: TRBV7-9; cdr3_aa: ASSLMVESYEQY
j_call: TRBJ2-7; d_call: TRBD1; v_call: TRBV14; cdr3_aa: ASSKGTATYEQY
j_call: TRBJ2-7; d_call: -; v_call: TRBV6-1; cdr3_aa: ASSEAGSALYEQY
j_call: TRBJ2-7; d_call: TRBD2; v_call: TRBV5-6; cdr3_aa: ASSFSGSSYEQY
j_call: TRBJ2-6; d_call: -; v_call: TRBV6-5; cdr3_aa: ASSYSVGVGANVLT
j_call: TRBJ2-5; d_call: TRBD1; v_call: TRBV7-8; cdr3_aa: ASTSRDSFQETQY
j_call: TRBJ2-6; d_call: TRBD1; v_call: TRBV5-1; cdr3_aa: ASSLKDREFSGANVLT
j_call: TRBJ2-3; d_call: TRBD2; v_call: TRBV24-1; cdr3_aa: ATSDLRGTSGSLSDTQY
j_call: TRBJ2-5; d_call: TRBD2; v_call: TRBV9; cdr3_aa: ASSGGLAGSILETQY
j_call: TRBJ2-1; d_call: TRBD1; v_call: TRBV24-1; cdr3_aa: ATSEYDRGMNEQF
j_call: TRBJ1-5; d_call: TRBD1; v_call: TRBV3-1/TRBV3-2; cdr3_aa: ASSQGQGGGNQPQH
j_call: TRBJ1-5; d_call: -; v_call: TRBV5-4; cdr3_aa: ASSLDTQPQH
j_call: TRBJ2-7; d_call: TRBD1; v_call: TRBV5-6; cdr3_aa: ASSSGDGTDFSYEQY
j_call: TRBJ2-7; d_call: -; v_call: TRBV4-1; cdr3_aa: ASSQERTGAVDEQY
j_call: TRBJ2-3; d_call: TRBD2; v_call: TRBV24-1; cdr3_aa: ATSDLRTSGTSTDTQY
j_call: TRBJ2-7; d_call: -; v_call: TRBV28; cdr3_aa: ASNPLSIGASYEQY
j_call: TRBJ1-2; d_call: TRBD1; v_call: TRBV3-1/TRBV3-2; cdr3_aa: ASSQDPSTGGYGYT
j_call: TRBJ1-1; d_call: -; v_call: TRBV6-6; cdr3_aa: ASSYAGMNTEAF
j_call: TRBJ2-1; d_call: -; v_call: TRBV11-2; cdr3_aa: ASSPKDRDNEQF
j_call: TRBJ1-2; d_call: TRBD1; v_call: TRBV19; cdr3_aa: ASRMGQGHGYT
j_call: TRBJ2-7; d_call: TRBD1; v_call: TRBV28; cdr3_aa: ASRPGGSYEQY
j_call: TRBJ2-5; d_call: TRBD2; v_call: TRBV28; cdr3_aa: ASSTRTSGRVRETQY
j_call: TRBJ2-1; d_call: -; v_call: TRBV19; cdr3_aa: ASSPRRYNEQF
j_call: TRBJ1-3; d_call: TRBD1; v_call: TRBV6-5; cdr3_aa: ASSGDSLFGNTIY
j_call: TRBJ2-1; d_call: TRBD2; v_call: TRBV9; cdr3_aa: ASNPGTSDLNEQF
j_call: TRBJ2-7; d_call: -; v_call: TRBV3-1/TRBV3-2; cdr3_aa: ASSQLGEQY
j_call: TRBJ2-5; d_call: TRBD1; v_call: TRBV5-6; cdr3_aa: ASGILGQGSGTQY
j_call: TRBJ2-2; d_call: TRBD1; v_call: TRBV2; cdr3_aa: ASSKDRVLGGRTGELF
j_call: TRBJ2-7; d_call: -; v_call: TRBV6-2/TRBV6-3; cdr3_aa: ASSYSTGEIREQY
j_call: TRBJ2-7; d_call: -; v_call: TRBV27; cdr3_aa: ASRLPGSYEQY
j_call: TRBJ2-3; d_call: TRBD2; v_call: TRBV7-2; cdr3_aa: ASSSDGRWTDTQY
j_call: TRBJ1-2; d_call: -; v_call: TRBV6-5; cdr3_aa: ASSYATRGGYGYT
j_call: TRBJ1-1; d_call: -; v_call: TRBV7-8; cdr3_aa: ASSIRQKEAF
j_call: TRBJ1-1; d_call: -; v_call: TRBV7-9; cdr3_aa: ASSYKDIAF
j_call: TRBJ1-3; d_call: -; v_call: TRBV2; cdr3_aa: ASSGWGGTGNTIY
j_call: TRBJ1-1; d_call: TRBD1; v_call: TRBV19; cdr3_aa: ASSPDRGAGFAEAF
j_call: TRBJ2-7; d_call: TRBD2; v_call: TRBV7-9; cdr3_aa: ASSLVGGPYEQY
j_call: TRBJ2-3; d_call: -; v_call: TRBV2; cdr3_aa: ASSHTRDRDTQY